This T cell receptor (beta chain) was sequenced in a study of liver allograft versus peripheral blood T cells. In the study overall: Repertoires of T cell receptors in transplanted livers were compared with recipients' peripheral blood repertoires.

Findings and limits, study-wide: Peripheral blood reportedly held T cell receptor repertoires that differed from those inside liver allografts.

In TCRdb, the reads were re-called with MiXCR into one record per CDR3 protein. The sample carries thousands of distinct CDR3 sequences, 15% to 20% recorded once. The CDR3 length is 14 residues. V shed 6 bases and J shed 8 bases, with 19 bases lying between them. Remarks on this clonotype: Antigen: not known.

This clonotype was obtained from a human patient who had a liver transplant. Some T cells may have originated in the graft donor. The V and J genes are TRBV12-3 or TRBV12-4 and TRBJ1-1; a possible D gene is TRBD1 (6 bases). The CDR3 protein is CASRDKTGTKEAFF. The CDR3 bases are TGTGCCAGCAGAGATAAGACAGGAACTAAAGAAGCTTTCTTT.